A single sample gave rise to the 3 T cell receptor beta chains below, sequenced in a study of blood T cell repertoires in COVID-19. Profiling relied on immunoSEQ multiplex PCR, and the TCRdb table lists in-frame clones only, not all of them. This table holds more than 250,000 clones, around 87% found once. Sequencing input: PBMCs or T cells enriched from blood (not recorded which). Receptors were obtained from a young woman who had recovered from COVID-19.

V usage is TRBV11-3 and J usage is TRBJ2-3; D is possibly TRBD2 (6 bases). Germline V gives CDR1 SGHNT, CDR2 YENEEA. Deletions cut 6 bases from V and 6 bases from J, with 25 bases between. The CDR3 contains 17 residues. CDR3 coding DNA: TGTGCCAGCAGTCCCGGGCCGACTAGGAGCCTGGGGGATACGCAGTATTTT. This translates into CASSPGPTRSLGDTQYF.

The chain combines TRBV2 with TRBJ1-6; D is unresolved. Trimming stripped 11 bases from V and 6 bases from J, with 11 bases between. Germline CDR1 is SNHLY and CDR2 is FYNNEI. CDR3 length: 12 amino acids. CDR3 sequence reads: CAGGLTNSPLHF. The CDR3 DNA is TGTGCCGGAGGACTGACTAATTCACCCCTCCACTTT.

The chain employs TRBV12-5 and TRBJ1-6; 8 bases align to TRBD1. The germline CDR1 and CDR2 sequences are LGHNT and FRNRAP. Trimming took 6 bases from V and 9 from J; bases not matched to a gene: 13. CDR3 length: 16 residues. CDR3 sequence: CASGHPYRGKGSPLHF. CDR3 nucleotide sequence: TGTGCTAGTGGCCATCCCTACAGGGGGAAGGGTTCACCCCTCCACTTT.